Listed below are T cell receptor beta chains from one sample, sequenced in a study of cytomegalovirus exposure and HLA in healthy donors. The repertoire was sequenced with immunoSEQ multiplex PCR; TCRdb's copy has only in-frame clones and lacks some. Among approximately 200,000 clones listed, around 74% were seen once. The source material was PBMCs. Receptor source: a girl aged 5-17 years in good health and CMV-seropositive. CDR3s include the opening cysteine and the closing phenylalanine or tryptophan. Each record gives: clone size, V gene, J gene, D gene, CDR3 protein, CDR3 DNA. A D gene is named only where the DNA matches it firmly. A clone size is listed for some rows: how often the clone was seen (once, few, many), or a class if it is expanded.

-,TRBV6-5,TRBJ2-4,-,CASSQTDSKNIQYF,TGTGCCAGCAGTCAAACAGACAGCAAAAACATTCAGTACTTC
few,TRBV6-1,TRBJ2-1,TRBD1,CASSEDRVEQFF,TGTGCCAGCAGCGAGGACAGGGTTGAGCAGTTCTTC
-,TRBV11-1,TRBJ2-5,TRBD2,CASSPREGRSMETQYF,TGTGCCAGCAGCCCCCGGGAGGGGAGGTCTATGGAGACCCAGTACTTC
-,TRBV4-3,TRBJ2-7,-,CASSQGQGHEQYF,TGCGCCAGCAGCCAAGGTCAGGGTCACGAGCAGTACTTC
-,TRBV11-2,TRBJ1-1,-,CASSFNQGIGGTEAFF,TGTGCCAGCAGCTTCAACCAGGGGATAGGGGGAACTGAAGCTTTCTTT
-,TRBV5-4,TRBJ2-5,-,CASSLAKTGQETQYF,TGTGCCAGCAGCTTGGCCAAAACAGGGCAAGAGACCCAGTACTTC
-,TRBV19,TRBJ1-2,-,CASSLRDYGYTF,TGTGCCAGTAGTCTCAGGGACTATGGCTACACCTTC
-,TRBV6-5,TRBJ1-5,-,CASSPQGGNQPQHF,TGTGCCAGCAGTCCACAGGGAGGCAATCAGCCCCAGCATTTT
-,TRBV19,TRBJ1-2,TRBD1,CASSLQGTHYGYTF,TGTGCCAGTAGCCTACAGGGGACTCACTATGGCTACACCTTC
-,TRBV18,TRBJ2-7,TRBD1,CASSPGTVTYEQYF,TGTGCCAGCTCACCCGGGACAGTAACCTACGAGCAGTACTTC
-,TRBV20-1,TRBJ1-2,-,CSGVGGYTF,TGCAGCGGGGTCGGCGGCTACACCTTC
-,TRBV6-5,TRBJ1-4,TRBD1,CASRTGEGTNEKLFF,TGTGCCAGCAGGACAGGGGAGGGGACTAATGAAAAACTGTTTTTT
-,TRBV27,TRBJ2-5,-,CASSLLAAETQYF,TGTGCCAGCAGTTTACTTGCAGCGGAGACCCAGTACTTC